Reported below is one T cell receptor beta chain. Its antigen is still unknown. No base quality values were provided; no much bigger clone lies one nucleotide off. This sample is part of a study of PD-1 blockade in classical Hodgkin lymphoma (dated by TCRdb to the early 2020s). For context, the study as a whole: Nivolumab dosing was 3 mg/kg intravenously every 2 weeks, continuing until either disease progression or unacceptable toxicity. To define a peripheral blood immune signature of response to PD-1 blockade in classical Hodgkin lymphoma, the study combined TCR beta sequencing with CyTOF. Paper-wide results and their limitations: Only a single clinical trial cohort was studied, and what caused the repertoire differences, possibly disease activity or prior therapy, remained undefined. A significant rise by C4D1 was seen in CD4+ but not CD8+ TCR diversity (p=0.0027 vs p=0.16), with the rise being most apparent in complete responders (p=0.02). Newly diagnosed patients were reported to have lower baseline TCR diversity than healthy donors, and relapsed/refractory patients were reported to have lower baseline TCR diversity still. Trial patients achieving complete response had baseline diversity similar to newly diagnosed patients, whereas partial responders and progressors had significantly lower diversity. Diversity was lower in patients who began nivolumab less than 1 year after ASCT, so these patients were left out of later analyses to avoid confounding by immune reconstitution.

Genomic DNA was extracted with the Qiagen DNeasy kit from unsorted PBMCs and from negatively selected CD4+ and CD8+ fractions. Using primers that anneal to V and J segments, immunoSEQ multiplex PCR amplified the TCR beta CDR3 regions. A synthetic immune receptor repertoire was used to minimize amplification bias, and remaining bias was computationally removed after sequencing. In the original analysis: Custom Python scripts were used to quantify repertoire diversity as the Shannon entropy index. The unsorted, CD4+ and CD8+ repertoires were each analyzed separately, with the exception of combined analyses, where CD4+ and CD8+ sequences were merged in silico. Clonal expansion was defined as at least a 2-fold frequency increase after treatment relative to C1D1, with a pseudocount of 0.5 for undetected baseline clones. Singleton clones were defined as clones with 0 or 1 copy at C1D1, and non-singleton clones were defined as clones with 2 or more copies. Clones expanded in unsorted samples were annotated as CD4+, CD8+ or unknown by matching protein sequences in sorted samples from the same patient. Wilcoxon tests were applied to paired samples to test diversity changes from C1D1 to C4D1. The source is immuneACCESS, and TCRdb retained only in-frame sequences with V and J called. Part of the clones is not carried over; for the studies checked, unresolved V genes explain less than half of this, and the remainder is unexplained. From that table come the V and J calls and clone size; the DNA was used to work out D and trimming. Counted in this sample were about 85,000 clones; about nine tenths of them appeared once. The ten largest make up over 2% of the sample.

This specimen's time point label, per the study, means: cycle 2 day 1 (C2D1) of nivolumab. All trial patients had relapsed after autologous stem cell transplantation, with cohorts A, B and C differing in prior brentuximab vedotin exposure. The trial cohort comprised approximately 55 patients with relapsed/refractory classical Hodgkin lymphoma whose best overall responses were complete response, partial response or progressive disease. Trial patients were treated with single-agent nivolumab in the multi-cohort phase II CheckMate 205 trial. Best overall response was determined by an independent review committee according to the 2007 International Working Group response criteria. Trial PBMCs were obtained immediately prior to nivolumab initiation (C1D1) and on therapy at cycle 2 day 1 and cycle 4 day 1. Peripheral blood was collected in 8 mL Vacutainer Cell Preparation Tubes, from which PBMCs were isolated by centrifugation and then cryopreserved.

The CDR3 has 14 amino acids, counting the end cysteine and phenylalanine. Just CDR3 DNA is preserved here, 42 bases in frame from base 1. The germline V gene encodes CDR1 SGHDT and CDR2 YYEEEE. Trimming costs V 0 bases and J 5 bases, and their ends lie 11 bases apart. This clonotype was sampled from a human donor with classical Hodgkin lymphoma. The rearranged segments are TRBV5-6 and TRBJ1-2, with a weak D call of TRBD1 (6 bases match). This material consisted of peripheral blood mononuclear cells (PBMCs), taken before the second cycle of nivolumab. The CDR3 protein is CASSLETGTYGYTF. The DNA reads TGTGCCAGCAGCTTGGAGACCGGGACATATGGCTACACCTTC.